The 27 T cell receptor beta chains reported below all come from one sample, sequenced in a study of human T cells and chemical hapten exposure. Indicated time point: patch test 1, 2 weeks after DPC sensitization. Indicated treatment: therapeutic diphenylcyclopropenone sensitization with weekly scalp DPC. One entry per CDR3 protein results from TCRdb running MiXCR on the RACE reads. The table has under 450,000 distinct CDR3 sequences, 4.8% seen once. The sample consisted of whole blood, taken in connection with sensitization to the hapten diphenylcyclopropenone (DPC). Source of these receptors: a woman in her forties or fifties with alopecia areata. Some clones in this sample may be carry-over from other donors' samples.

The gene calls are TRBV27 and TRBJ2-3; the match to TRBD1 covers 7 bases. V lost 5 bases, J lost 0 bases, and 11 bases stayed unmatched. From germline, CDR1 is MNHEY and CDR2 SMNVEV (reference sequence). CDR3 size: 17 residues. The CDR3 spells CASSTPQGMISTDTQYF. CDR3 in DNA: TGTGCCAGCAGTACCCCACAGGGGATGATAAGCACAGATACGCAGTATTTT.

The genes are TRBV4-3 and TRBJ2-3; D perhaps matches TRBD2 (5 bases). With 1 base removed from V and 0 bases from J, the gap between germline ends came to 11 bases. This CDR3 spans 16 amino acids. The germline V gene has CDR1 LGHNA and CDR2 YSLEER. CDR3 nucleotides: TGCGCCAGCAGCCAAGGAAGCGGATGGAGCACAGATACGCAGTATTTT. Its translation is CASSQGSGWSTDTQYF.

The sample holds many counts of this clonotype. This chain's CDR3 is CASSPTRRATEAFF. In nucleotides, the CDR3 is TGTGCCAGCAGTCCAACACGGAGGGCCACTGAAGCTTTCTTT. The gene calls are TRBV27 and TRBJ1-1; D is undetermined. V lost 5 bases, J lost 4 bases, and 14 bases lay in between. Germline lookup yields CDR1 MNHEY and CDR2 SMNVEV (reference sequence). The CDR3 is 14 amino acids.

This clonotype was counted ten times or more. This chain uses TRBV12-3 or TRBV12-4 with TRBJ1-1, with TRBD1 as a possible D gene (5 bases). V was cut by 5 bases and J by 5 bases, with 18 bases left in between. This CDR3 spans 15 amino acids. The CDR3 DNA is TGTGCCAGCAGTATTGGGGGGGTTCAGAGAACTGAAGCTTTCTTT. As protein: CASSIGGVQRTEAFF.

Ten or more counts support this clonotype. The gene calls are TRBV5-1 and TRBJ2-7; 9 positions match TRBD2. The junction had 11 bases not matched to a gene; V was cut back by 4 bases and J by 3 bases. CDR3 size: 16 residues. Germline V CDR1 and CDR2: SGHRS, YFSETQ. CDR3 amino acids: CASSLAPSGKDYEQYF. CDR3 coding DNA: TGCGCCAGCAGCCTAGCTCCTAGCGGGAAGGACTACGAGCAGTACTTC.

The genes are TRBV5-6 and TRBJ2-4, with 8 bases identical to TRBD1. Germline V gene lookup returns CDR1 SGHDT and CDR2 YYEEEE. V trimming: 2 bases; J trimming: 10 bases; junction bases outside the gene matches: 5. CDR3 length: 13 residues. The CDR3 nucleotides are TGTGCCAGCAGCTTCCGGACAGGGAGGATTCAGTACTTC. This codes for CASSFRTGRIQYF.

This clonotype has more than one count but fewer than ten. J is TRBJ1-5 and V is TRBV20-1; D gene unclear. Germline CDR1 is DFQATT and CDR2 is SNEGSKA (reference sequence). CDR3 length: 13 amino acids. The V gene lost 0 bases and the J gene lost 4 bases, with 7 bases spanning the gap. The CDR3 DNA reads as TGCAGTGCTAGAGAAGGTCCTAATCAGCCCCAGCATTTT. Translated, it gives CSAREGPNQPQHF.

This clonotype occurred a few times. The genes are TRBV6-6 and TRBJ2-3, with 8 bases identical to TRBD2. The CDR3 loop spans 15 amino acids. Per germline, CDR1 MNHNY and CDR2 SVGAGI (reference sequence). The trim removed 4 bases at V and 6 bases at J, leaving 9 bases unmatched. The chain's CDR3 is CASSSGSGGLDTQYF. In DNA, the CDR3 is TGTGCCAGCAGTTCCGGATCGGGGGGGCTCGATACGCAGTATTTT.

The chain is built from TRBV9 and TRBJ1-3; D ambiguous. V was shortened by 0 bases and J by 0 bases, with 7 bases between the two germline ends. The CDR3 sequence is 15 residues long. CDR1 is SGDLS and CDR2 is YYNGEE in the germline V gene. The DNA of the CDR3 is TGTGCCAGCAGCGTAGAAGCGAGCTCTGGAAACACCATATATTTT. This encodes CASSVEASSGNTIYF.

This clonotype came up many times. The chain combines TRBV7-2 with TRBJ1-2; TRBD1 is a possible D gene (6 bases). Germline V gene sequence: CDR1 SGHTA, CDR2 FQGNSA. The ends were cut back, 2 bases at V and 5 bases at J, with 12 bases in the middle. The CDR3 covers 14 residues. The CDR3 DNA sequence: TGTGCCAGCAGCTTACAACTTGGACAGTATGGCTACACCTTC. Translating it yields CASSLQLGQYGYTF.

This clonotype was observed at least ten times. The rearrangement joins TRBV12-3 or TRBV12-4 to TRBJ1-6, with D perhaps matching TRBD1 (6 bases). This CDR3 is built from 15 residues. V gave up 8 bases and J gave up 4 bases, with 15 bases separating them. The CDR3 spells CASGTTGRYNSPLHF. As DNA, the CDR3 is TGTGCCAGCGGAACAACAGGGCGTTATAATTCACCCCTCCACTTT.

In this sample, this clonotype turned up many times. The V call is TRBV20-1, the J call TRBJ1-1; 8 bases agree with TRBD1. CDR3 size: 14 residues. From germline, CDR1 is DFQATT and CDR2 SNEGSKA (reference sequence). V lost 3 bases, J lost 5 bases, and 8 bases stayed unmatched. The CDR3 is CSARSGQARTEAFF. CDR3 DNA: TGCAGTGCTAGGTCGGGACAGGCGCGAACTGAAGCTTTCTTT.

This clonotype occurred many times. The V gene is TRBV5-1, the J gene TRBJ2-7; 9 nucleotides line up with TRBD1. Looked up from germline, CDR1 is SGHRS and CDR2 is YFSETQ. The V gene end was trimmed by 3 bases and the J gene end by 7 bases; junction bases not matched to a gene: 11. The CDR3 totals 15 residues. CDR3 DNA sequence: TGCGCCAGCAGCTATCGCGGGACAGGGCAAGATGAGCAGTACTTC. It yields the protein CASSYRGTGQDEQYF.

The CDR3 sequence is CASSFGRSEQFF. The CDR3, as DNA: TGTGCCAGCAGTTTTGGCCGTTCGGAGCAGTTCTTC. The chain links TRBV27 to TRBJ2-1; D remains ambiguous. The CDR3 sequence is 12 residues long. The V end was cut by 3 bases, the J end by 10 bases, with 10 bases between. Germline CDR1 reads MNHEY; CDR2 reads SMNVEV (reference sequence).

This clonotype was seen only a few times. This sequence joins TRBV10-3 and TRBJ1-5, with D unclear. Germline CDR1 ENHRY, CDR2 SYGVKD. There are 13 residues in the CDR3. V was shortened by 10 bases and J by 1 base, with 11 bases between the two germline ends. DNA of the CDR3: TGTGCCAACCAAAAAGAAAGCAATCAGCCCCAGCATTTT. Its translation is CANQKESNQPQHF.

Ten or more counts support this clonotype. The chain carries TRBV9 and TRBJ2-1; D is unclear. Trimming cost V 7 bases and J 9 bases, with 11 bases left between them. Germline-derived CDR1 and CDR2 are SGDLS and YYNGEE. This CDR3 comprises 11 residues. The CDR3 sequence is CASAVTGEQFF. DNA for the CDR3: TGTGCCAGCGCAGTAACGGGTGAGCAGTTCTTC.

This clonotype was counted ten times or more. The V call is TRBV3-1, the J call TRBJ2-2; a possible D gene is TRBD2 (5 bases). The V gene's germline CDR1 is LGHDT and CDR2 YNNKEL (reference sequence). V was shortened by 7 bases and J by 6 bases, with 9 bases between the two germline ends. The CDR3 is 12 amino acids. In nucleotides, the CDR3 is TGTGCCAGCATGATGGGAGCCGGGGAGCTGTTTTTT. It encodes CASMMGAGELFF.

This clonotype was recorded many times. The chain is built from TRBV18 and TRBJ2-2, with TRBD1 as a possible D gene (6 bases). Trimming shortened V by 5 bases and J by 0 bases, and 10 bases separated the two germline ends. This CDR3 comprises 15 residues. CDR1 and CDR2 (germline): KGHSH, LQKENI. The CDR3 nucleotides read TGTGCCAGCTCAGTCGGGACACCGAACACCGGGGAGCTGTTTTTT. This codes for CASSVGTPNTGELFF.

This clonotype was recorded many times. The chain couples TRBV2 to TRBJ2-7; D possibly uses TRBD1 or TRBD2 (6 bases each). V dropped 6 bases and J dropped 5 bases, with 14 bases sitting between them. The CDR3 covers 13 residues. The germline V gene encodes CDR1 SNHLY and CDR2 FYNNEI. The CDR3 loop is CASRTGRGHEQYF. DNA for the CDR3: TGTGCCAGCAGAACCGGACGGGGGCACGAGCAGTACTTC.

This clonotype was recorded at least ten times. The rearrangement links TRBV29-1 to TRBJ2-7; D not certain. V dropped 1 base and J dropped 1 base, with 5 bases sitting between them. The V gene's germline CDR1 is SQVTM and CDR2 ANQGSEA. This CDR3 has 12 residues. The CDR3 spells CSVEAGSYEQYF. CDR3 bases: TGCAGCGTTGAAGCAGGTTCCTACGAGCAGTACTTC.

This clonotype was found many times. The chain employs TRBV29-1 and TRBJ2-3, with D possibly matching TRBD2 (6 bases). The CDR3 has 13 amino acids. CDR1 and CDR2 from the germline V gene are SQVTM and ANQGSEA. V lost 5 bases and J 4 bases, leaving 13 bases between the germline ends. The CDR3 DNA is TGCAGCGTTTCGACGGGAGTCGCAGATACGCAGTATTTT. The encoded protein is CSVSTGVADTQYF.

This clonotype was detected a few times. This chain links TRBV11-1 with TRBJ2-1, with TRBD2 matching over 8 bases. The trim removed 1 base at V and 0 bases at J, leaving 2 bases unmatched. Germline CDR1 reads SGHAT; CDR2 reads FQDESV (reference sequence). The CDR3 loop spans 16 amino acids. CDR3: CASSLVAGSSYNEQFF. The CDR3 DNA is TGTGCCAGCAGCTTAGTAGCGGGGAGCTCCTACAATGAGCAGTTCTTC.

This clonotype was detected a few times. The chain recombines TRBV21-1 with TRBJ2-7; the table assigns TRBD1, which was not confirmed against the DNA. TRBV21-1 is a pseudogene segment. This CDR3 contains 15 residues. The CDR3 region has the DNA TGTGCCAGGGAGACAGGGACGGTGGGAGCCGGAGAGCAGTACTTC. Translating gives CARETGTVGAGEQYF.

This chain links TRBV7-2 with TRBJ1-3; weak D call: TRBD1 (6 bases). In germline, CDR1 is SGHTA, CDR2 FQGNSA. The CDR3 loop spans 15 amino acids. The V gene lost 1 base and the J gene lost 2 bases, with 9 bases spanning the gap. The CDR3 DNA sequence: TGTGCCAGCAGCTTAGGGGCAGGGGCTGGAAACACCATATATTTT. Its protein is CASSLGAGAGNTIYF.

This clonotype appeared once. CDR3 protein: CASGRGFGNTIYF. CDR3 DNA sequence: TGTGCCAGCGGGAGGGGGTTTGGAAACACCATATATTTT. The chain has TRBV12-3 or TRBV12-4 and TRBJ1-3, with D maybe TRBD1 (6 bases). V was cut by 8 bases and J by 3 bases, with 11 bases left in between. The CDR3 is 13 residues long.

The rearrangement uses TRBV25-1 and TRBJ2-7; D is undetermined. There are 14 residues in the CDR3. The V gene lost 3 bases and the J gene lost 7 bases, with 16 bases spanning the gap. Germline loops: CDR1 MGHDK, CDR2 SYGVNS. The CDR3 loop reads CASSEVGNGFEQYF. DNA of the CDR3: TGTGCCAGCAGTGAGGTGGGAAATGGATTTGAGCAGTACTTC.

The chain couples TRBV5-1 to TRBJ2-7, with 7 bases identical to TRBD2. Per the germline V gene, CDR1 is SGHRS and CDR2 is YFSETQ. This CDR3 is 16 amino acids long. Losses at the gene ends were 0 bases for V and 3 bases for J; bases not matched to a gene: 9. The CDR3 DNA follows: TGCGCCAGCAGCTTGGGCCCCACAGGCGGGGGCTACGAGCAGTACTTC. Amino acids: CASSLGPTGGGYEQYF.